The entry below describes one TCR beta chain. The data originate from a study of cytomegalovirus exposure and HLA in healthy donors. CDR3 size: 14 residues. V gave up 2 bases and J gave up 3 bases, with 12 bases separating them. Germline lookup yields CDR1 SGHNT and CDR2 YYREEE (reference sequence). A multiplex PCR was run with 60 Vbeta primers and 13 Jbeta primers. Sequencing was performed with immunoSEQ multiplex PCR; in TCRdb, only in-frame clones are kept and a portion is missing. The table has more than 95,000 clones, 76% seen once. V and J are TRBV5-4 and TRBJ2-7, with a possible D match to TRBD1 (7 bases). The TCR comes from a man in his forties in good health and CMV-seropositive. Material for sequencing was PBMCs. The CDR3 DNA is TGTGCCAGCAGCTTCAGGGGGGCCAGCTACGAGCAGTACTTC. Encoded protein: CASSFRGASYEQYF.